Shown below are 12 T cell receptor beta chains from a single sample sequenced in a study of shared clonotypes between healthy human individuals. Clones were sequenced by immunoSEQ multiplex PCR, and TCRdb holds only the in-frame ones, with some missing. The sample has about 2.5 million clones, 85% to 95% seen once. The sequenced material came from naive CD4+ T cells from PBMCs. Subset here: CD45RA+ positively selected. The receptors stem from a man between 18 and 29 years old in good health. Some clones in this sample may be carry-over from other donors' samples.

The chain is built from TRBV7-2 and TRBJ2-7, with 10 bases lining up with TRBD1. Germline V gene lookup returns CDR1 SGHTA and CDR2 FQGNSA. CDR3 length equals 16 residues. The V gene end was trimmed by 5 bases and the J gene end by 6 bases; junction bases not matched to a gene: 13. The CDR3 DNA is TGTGCCAGCAGCACCCAGTCGGGGACAGGGGATAGCGAGCAGTACTTC. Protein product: CASSTQSGTGDSEQYF.

The CDR3 coding sequence is TGTGCCACCCTCCCTTTGGACAGGGGAAGCACCGGGGAGCTGTTTTTT. Encoded protein: CATLPLDRGSTGELFF. The chain has TRBV27 and TRBJ2-2; TRBD1 agrees at 9 bases. V shed 10 bases and J 4 bases; nucleotides not matched to a gene: 13. CDR3 length: 16 amino acids. Looked up from germline, CDR1 is MNHEY and CDR2 is SMNVEV (reference sequence).

The CDR3 loop reads CASSSGPFSAGNTIYF. CDR3 coding DNA: TGTGCCAGCAGTTCTGGACCGTTCTCTGCAGGAAACACCATATATTTT. V usage is TRBV7-3 and J usage is TRBJ1-3, with D unclear. The CDR3 sequence is 16 residues long. CDR1 and CDR2 (germline): SGHTA, FQGTGA. Trimming left V 6 bases short and J 4 bases short, with 19 bases between.

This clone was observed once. The CDR3 sequence is CASGLQSSGRGTGELFF. In DNA form, the CDR3 reads TGTGCTAGTGGTTTGCAGTCTAGCGGGAGAGGGACCGGGGAGCTGTTTTTT. This chain connects TRBV12-5 to TRBJ2-2, with 10 bases matching TRBD2. V was pared by 2 bases and J by 5 bases, with 8 bases of the junction left unmatched. The length of the CDR3 is 17 residues. The germline CDR1 and CDR2 sequences are LGHNT and FRNRAP.

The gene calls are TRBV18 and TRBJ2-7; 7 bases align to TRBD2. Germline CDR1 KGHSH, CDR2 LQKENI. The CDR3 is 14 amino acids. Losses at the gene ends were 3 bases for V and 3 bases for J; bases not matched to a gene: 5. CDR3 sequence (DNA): TGTGCCAGCTCACCGGGCGGGAGTATCTACGAGCAGTACTTC. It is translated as CASSPGGSIYEQYF.

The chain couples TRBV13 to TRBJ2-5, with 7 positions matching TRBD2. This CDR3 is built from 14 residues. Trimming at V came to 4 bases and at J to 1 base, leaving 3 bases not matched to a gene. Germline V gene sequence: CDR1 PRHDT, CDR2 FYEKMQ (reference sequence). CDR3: CASSSRTSQETQYF. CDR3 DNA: TGTGCCAGCAGCTCTAGGACTAGCCAAGAGACCCAGTACTTC.

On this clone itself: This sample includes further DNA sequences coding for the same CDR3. This CDR3 reads CASSLRQGDYGYTF. CDR3 DNA: TGTGCCAGCAGCTTACGTCAGGGGGACTATGGCTACACCTTC. The chain joins TRBV7-9 to TRBJ1-2; 7 nucleotides agree with TRBD1. CDR1 is SEHNR, CDR2 FQNEAQ, per germline (reference sequence). The CDR3 runs to 14 residues. The ends lost 2 bases at V and 3 bases at J; junction bases unmatched: 3.

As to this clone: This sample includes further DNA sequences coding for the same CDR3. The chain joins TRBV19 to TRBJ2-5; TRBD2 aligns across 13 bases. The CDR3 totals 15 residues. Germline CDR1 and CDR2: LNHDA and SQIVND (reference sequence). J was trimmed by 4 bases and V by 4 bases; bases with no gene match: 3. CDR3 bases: TGTGCCAGTAGTACACTAGCGGGAGGGCCAGAGACCCAGTACTTC. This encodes CASSTLAGGPETQYF.

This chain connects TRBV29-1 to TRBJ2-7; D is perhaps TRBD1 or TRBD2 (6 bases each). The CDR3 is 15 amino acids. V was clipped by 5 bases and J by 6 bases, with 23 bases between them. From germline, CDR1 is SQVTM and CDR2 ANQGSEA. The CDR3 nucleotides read TGCAGCGTTCGACAGGACTACCCCGGTGATACCGAGCAGTACTTC. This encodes CSVRQDYPGDTEQYF.

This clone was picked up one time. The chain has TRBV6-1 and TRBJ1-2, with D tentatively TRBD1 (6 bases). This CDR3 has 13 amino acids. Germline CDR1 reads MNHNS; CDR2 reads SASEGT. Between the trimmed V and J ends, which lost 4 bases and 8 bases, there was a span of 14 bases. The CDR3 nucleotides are TGTGCCAGCAGTGTAGACCGGGGGCAAGGCTACACCTTC. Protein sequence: CASSVDRGQGYTF.

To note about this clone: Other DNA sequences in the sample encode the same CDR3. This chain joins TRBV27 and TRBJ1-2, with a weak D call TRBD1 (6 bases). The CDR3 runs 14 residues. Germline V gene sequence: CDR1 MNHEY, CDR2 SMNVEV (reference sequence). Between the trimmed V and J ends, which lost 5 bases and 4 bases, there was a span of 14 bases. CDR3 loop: CASSLTGFGYGYTF. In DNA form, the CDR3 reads TGTGCCAGCAGTCTCACAGGGTTTGGCTATGGCTACACCTTC.

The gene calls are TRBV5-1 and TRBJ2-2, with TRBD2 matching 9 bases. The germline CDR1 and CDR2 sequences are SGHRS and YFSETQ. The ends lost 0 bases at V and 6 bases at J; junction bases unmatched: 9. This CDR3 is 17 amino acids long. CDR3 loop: CASSLAGLREGPGELFF. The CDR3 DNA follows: TGCGCCAGCAGCTTGGCCGGTTTGCGGGAGGGCCCCGGGGAGCTGTTTTTT.